This record covers a single T cell receptor (beta chain). The same CDR3 also results from other DNA sequences found in this sample. This sample stems from a study of OX40 agonist ivuxolimab in advanced cancers. TCRdb's table, derived via immunoSEQ multiplex PCR, lists solely in-frame clones and lacks some. The sample carries about 24,000 clones, approximately 70% recorded once. Germline loops: CDR1 SEHNR, CDR2 FQNEAQ (reference sequence). The CDR3 is 16 residues long. The V segment lost 3 bases and the J segment 1 base; nucleotides outside the gene matches: 4. The chain recombines TRBV7-9 with TRBJ1-5; TRBD1 agrees at 9 bases. The clonotype comes from an adult with an advanced solid tumor such as melanoma, head and neck, liver or kidney cancer. The source material was CD4+ or CD8+ T cells sorted from blood, sampled in a trial of the OX40 agonist ivuxolimab. The CDR3 region has the DNA TGTGCCAGCAGCTTGGGTGGGACAGGGAGCAATCAGCCCCAGCATTTT. The encoded protein is CASSLGGTGSNQPQHF.